This T cell receptor (beta chain) stems from a study of post-analysis software for immune sequencing data. Study-level information: Some patients lacked subtype; others had relapsing-remitting, secondary progressive or progressive-relapsing disease.

Trimming pared 6 bases from V and 5 bases from J, leaving 14 bases between. Germline V gene sequence: CDR1 SGHDT, CDR2 YYEEEE. The CDR3 length is 13 residues. Prepared TCR beta cDNA libraries contained unique molecular identifiers. T cells numbering about 0.85 to 11 million yielded cDNA molecules that totaled some 500,000. TCRdb re-derived calls from the PCR reads in MiXCR, one entry per CDR3 protein. The sample contains 500,000 to 600,000 distinct CDR3 sequences, about 44% of which appear only once. As for this clonotype: Its antigen remains unidentified.

Study conclusions and caveats: The F measure placed samples prepared in the same batch into strongly shared clusters. A significant reduction in normalized Chao1 diversity was observed in multiple sclerosis patients versus controls. In patients, a few TRBV segments were more frequent than in controls, with TRBV5-6, TRBV5-1 and TRBV20-1 among them.

Sequencing was carried out using blood. The J gene is TRBJ1-1, the V gene TRBV5-6, with D hard to call. The TCR sequence derives from a girl aged 5 to 17 with multiple sclerosis. CDR3 sequence reads: CASTVGGFTEAFF. The CDR3 DNA reads TGTGCCAGCACCGTGGGAGGATTTACTGAAGCTTTCTTT.